This passage covers 22 T cell receptor beta chains from one sample sequenced in a study of shared clonotypes between healthy human individuals (dated by TCRdb to about 2020). The library was obtained by the immunoSEQ multiplex PCR assay. TCRdb provides this immuneACCESS table in a form limited to in-frame rearrangements. Some clones are lacking; in checked studies, under half of them reflect an unresolved V gene, and why the rest are absent is not known. The sample table holds under 2,500,000 clones, of which around 95% were seen once. The ten largest clonotypes hold roughly 0.13% of the sample. Source material: naive CD4+ T cells sorted from blood. Sample cell subset or site, as interpreted from the label and publication: CD45RA+ positively selected. The receptors were sampled from a young man in good health.

This sequence joins TRBV5-1 and TRBJ2-7; 7 bases match TRBD1. The V segment lost 0 bases and the J segment 5 bases; nucleotides outside the gene matches: 8. CDR1 is SGHRS and CDR2 is YFSETQ in the germline V gene. There are 15 residues in the CDR3. The CDR3 is CASSLEGNRGDEQYF. In nucleotides, the CDR3 is TGCGCCAGCAGCTTGGAGGGGAACAGGGGTGACGAGCAGTACTTC.

The chain recombines TRBV9 with TRBJ2-1, with a weak D call TRBD2 (6 bases). The germline V gene encodes CDR1 SGDLS and CDR2 YYNGEE. The V end was cut by 4 bases, the J end by 8 bases, with 19 bases between. CDR3 length: 15 amino acids. The CDR3 bases are TGTGCCAGCAGCCCAGCCCGGGCGGCTAGCGATGAGCAGTTCTTC. This sequence encodes CASSPARAASDEQFF.

The CDR3 DNA follows: TGTGCCAGCAAGCCCCCGGGGCAAGAGACCCAGTACTTC. Its translation: CASKPPGQETQYF. This chain connects TRBV6-6 to TRBJ2-5, with D tentatively TRBD2 (5 bases). The length of the CDR3 is 13 residues. Germline values: CDR1 MNHNY, CDR2 SVGAGI (reference sequence). Trimming pared 7 bases from V and 2 bases from J, leaving 11 bases between.

Only one count was recorded for this clone. The rearrangement joins TRBV7-2 to TRBJ1-2; no clear D gene. Trimming pared 5 bases from V and 6 bases from J, leaving 16 bases between. CDR3 length equals 14 residues. CDR1 and CDR2 (germline): SGHTA, FQGNSA. The CDR3 DNA reads as TGTGCCAGCAGCCCCAGACCGTACTCAGATGGCTACACCTTC. Its translation: CASSPRPYSDGYTF.

The chain has TRBV7-2 and TRBJ1-2; D is unclear. This CDR3 has 15 amino acids. CDR1 and CDR2 (germline): SGHTA, FQGNSA. V was pared by 1 base and J by 0 bases, with 9 bases between. CDR3 DNA sequence: TGTGCCAGCAGCTTAGTCCCAGAAGCTAACTATGGCTACACCTTC. Residues: CASSLVPEANYGYTF.

V gene TRBV4-2 combines with J gene TRBJ1-1; maybe TRBD1 (5 bases). The CDR3 totals 15 residues. V lost 0 bases and J lost 1, with 9 bases in between. Germline CDR1 is LGHNA and CDR2 is YNFKEQ. This chain's CDR3 is CASSQDLRGNTEAFF. Here the CDR3 DNA reads TGTGCCAGCAGCCAAGACCTAAGGGGGAACACTGAAGCTTTCTTT.

This rearrangement joins TRBV5-1 to TRBJ2-3; the D gene is possibly TRBD2 (5 bases). The V and J ends lost 6 bases and 4 bases respectively, with 15 bases between them. This CDR3 spans 14 amino acids. The germline V gene encodes CDR1 SGHRS and CDR2 YFSETQ. CDR3 protein: CASKRELVADTQYF. For the CDR3, the DNA is TGCGCCAGCAAAAGGGAGTTGGTTGCAGATACGCAGTATTTT.

This rearrangement joins TRBV10-2 to TRBJ2-7, with D perhaps matching TRBD1 (6 bases). The CDR3 sequence is 15 residues long. V lost 2 bases and J 0 bases, leaving 11 bases between the germline ends. Germline CDR1 reads WSHSY; CDR2 reads SAAADI. The CDR3, as DNA: TGCGCCAGCAGTGAGACCGACAGGCTCTCCTACGAGCAGTACTTC. This gives the protein CASSETDRLSYEQYF.

DNA of the CDR3: TGCAGCGTTGGCCGGGACACCCGCACAGATACGCAGTATTTT. Its protein product is CSVGRDTRTDTQYF. The genes are TRBV29-1 and TRBJ2-3; D perhaps matches TRBD1 (6 bases). Trimming removed 4 bases at V and 1 base at J, with 12 bases between. Germline assignment: CDR1 SQVTM and CDR2 ANQGSEA. The CDR3 has 14 residues.

This clone was seen a single time. The gene calls are TRBV2 and TRBJ2-2; the match to TRBD1 covers 9 bases. This CDR3 comprises 16 residues. Germline values: CDR1 SNHLY, CDR2 FYNNEI. After removal of 7 bases from V and 3 bases from J, the junction contained 9 bases not matched to a gene. CDR3 bases: TGTGCCAGCAAGTACCGGACAGGGGTCGACACCGGGGAGCTGTTTTTT. This translates into CASKYRTGVDTGELFF.

In its sample, this clone was seen once. The rearrangement links TRBV9 to TRBJ1-2, with TRBD1 matching over 8 bases. Trimming took 5 bases from V and 7 from J; bases not matched to a gene: 13. The CDR3 loop spans 15 amino acids. From germline, CDR1 is SGDLS and CDR2 YYNGEE. CDR3 bases: TGTGCCAGCAGTCACAATTCGATCAGGGGGCCTGGCTACACCTTC. It encodes CASSHNSIRGPGYTF.

The chain links TRBV30 to TRBJ1-5; 11 nucleotides line up with TRBD1. The CDR3 sequence is 13 residues long. CDR1 and CDR2 from the germline V gene are GTSNPN and SVGIG (reference sequence). The J segment lost 6 bases and the V segment lost 5 bases, leaving 3 bases of the junction unmatched. The CDR3 DNA reads as TGTGCCTGGGGACAGGGGGCTTTTCAGCCCCAGCATTTT. Its translation: CAWGQGAFQPQHF.

The chain employs TRBV15 and TRBJ1-1, with no clear D. V lost 0 bases and J lost 5, with 13 bases in between. CDR3 length: 15 residues. Germline V gene lookup returns CDR1 LNHNV and CDR2 YYDKDF (reference sequence). Here the CDR3 DNA reads TGTGCCACCAGCAGAGATTTTACTATCGGGACTGAAGCTTTCTTT. This codes for CATSRDFTIGTEAFF.

The chain is built from TRBV30 and TRBJ2-6; no clear D gene. The V end was cut by 3 bases, the J end by 5 bases, with 8 bases between. The CDR3 is 13 residues long. Germline values: CDR1 GTSNPN, CDR2 SVGIG (reference sequence). Here the CDR3 DNA reads TGTGCCTGGAGCGGCTACAGGGCCAACGTCCTGACTTTC. This codes for CAWSGYRANVLTF.

The V and J genes are TRBV27 and TRBJ1-2; tentative D call: TRBD1 (6 bases). The CDR3 contains 13 residues. The V gene's germline CDR1 is MNHEY and CDR2 SMNVEV (reference sequence). V lost 3 bases and J lost 4, with 9 bases in between. CDR3 nucleotides: TGTGCCAGCAGTTTCGACAGGAGCTATGGCTACACCTTC. This encodes CASSFDRSYGYTF.

This chain links TRBV19 with TRBJ1-5, with D tentatively TRBD1 (6 bases). V was cut by 3 bases and J by 0 bases, with 12 bases left in between. The germline gives CDR1 LNHDA, CDR2 SQIVND (reference sequence). The CDR3 has 16 amino acids. The CDR3 nucleotides read TGTGCCAGTAGTATCGTCGGGGGCTTTAGCAATCAGCCCCAGCATTTT. Translation gives CASSIVGGFSNQPQHF.

As regards this clone: Additional DNA sequences in this sample encode the identical CDR3. The rearrangement uses TRBV6-5 and TRBJ1-5, with D perhaps matching TRBD1 (5 bases). The CDR3 length is 14 residues. CDR1 and CDR2 (germline): MNHEY, SVGAGI. The V and J ends lost 6 bases and 4 bases respectively, with 13 bases between them. CDR3 sequence (DNA): TGTGCCAGCAGCGACCGGGGGAGAAATCAGCCCCAGCATTTT. This codes for CASSDRGRNQPQHF.

V and J are TRBV2 and TRBJ2-7; perhaps TRBD2 as D (6 bases). The germline gives CDR1 SNHLY, CDR2 FYNNEI. The CDR3 is 11 residues long. The V end lost 2 bases, the J end lost 9 bases, and 8 bases lay between the germline ends. The CDR3 coding sequence is TGTGCCAGCAGTGAACTCGGGGGGCAGTACTTC. Translation: CASSELGGQYF.

The CDR3: CASSGPSYEQYF. As DNA, the CDR3 is TGTGCCAGCAGCGGGCCCAGCTACGAGCAGTACTTC. The V call is TRBV6-5, the J call TRBJ2-7; D is unresolved. CDR1 and CDR2 (germline): MNHEY, SVGAGI. The length of the CDR3 is 12 residues. The V and J ends lost 6 bases and 3 bases respectively, with 9 bases between them.

Turning to this clone: The sample contains more than one DNA sequence encoding this CDR3. The gene calls are TRBV7-2 and TRBJ2-3; a possible D gene is TRBD2 (5 bases). The CDR3 extends over 16 amino acids. CDR1 SGHTA and CDR2 FQGNSA come from the germline V gene. V was pared by 5 bases and J by 2 bases, with 17 bases between. The CDR3: CASSLNSGSFTDTQYF. The CDR3, as DNA: TGTGCCAGCAGCCTAAATAGTGGGAGTTTCACAGATACGCAGTATTTT.

This sequence joins TRBV5-1 and TRBJ2-3; 7 bases fit TRBD2. Germline V gene data show CDR1 as SGHRS and CDR2 as YFSETQ. The junction had 2 bases not matched to a gene; V was cut back by 2 bases and J by 2 bases. The CDR3 length is 14 residues. The CDR3 region has the DNA TGCGCCAGCAGCTTTGGGGACTACACAGATACGCAGTATTTT. It yields the protein CASSFGDYTDTQYF.

The J gene is TRBJ2-5, the V gene TRBV7-6; a weak D match, TRBD2 (6 bases). Trimming removed 6 bases from V and 3 bases from J, with 23 bases in between. CDR1 is SGHVS and CDR2 is FNYEAQ in the germline V gene. The CDR3 consists of 17 residues. The CDR3 DNA follows: TGTGCCAGCAGGACATTAAATTGGGGGGACCTAAAAGAGACCCAGTACTTC. Translation gives CASRTLNWGDLKETQYF.